This record concerns one TCR beta chain sequence. What it binds is not known. The PCR contained 60 Vbeta and 13 Jbeta primers. This table comes from immunoSEQ multiplex PCR, and its TCRdb copy is limited to in-frame clones, with some not included. The sample consists of 140,000 or so clones, roughly three quarters of them appearing once. The CDR3 has 14 amino acids. From germline, CDR1 is SGHRS and CDR2 YFSETQ. V lost 0 bases, J lost 6 bases, and 12 bases lay in between. The sample originates from a study of cytomegalovirus exposure and HLA in healthy donors. General study findings and limits: It was only CMV serostatus that was available as immune exposure information.

The sample consisted of PBMCs. The chain uses TRBV5-1 and TRBJ1-2; D is possibly TRBD1 (5 bases). This sequence originates from a woman aged 35 to 49 in good health and CMV-seronegative. CDR3 DNA sequence: TGCGCCAGCAGCTTGGGAGCAGGGTTGAATGGCTACACCTTC. It is translated as CASSLGAGLNGYTF.